This TCR beta chain was sequenced during a study of blood T cell repertoires in COVID-19. Across the whole study: Samples taken during acute and convalescent COVID-19 were collected in the United States, Italy and Spain. T cells, B-cell-depleted T cells, or PBMCs provided the cDNA or gDNA that served as material.

V lost 4 bases, J lost 6 bases, and 11 bases stayed unmatched. Per germline, CDR1 LNHDA and CDR2 SQIVND (reference sequence). The CDR3 sequence is 16 residues long. Study processing details: Estimates of nucleated cell counts were drawn from the amplification of reference gene primers. Measured with immunoSEQ multiplex PCR; TCRdb has only the in-frame clones, and not every one. The DNA was the basis for D and trimming; V, J and clone size are from that table. The table records under 200,000 clones, about 86% of them present only once. This TCR came from a man younger than 30 with acute or convalescent COVID-19. This chain links TRBV19 with TRBJ2-3; 9 bases match TRBD2. Specimen: peripheral blood. In DNA, the CDR3 is TGTGCCAGTAGTAACGAACCGGGACTAGCCTACGATACGCAGTATTTT. Encoded protein: CASSNEPGLAYDTQYF.